This TCR beta chain was captured in a study of glioma-infiltrating T cells. The iRepertoire nested amplicon-rescue multiplex PCR amplified TCR alpha and beta CDR3s from RNA. Each CDR3 protein is one row after TCRdb ran MiXCR on the multiplex PCR reads. This sample has approximately 400,000 distinct CDR3 sequences, with around 45% found just once. This CDR3 comprises 13 residues. Trimming pared 6 bases from V and 7 bases from J, leaving 16 bases between. Germline V gives CDR1 MNHEY, CDR2 SVGEGT. The sample consisted of glioma tissue, nonneoplastic brain tissue, or PBMCs (not recorded which). The TCR sequence derives from a human donor with low-grade glioma or glioblastoma, undergoing nonglioma brain surgery, or in good health (not recorded which). J is TRBJ2-7 and V is TRBV6-2 or TRBV6-3; tentatively, D is TRBD1 (6 bases). CDR3 sequence (DNA): TGTGCCAGCAGCCCCAATTACAGGGTTGAGCAGTACTTC. It codes for CASSPNYRVEQYF.